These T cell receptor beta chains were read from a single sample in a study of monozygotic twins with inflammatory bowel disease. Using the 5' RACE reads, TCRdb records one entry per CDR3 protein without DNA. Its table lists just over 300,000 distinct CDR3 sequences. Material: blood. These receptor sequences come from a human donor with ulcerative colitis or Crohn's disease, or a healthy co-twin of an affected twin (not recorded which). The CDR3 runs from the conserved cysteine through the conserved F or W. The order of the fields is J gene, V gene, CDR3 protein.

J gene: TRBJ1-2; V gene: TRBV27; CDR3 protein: CASSLSTGTGYGYTF
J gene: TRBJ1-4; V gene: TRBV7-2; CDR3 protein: CASSSGRNEKLFF
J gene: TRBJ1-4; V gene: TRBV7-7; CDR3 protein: CASSLAVNEKLFF
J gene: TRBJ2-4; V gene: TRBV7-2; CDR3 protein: CASSLRRQGRAKNIQYF
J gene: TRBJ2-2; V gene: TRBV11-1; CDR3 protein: CASSSSRGLLRGGYNTGELFF
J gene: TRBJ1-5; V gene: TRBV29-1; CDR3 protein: CSVENGWGQPQHF
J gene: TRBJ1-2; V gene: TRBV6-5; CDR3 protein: CASSYREGIGYTF
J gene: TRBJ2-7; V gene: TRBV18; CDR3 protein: CASSPQSREQYF
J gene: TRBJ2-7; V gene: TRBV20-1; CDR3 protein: CSATSGQIYEQYF
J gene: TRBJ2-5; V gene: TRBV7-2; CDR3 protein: CASSRIRGGETQYF
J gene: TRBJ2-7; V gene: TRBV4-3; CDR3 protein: CASSRAAAGSSYEQYF
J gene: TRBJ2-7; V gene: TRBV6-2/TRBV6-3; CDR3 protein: CASIKGPSYEQYF
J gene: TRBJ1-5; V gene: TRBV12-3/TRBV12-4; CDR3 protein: CASSGYRLHPNQPQHF
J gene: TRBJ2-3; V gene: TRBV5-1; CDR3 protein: CASSLVLSRGGSTDTQYF
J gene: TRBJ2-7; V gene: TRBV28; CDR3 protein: CASSFPDPPGDEQYF
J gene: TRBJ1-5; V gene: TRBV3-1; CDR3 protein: CASSQGILRPQHF
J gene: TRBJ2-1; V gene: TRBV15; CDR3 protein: CATLWRRSTIPNEQFF
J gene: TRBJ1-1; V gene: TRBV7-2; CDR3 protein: CASSLRGTGQGFTKAFF
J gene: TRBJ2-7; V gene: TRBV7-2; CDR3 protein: CASSARRGNEQYF
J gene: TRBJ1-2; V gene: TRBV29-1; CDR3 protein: CSGVGGQGYTF
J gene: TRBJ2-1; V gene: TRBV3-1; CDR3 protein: CASSQSFSGASDEQFF
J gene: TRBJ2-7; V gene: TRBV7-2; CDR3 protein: CASSLDAGGFFEQYF
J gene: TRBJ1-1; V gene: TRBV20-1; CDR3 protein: CSARDQGDTEAFF
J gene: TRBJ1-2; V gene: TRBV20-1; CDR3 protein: CSARLDREFGYTF
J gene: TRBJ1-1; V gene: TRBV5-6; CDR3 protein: CASSLDSTENTEAFF
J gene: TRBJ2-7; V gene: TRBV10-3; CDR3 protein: CAISPGLAGEQYF
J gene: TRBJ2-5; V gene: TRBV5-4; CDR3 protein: CASRQGLAGEETQYF
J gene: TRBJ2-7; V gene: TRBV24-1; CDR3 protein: CATSAWDRPYEQYF
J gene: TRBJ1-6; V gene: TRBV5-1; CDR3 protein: CASNPGTVNSPLHF
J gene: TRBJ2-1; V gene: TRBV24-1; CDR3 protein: CATSDFDEQFF
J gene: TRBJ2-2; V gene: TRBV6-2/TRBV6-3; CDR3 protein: CASSYSTGLVNTGELFF
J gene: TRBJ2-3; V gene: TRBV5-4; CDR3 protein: CASLRGTDTQYF
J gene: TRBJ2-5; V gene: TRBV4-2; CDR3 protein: CASSQGTSGGETQYF
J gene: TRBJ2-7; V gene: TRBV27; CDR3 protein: CASSLTGIYEQYF
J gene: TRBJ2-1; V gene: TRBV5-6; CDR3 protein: CASSLAGLPTGPYNEQFF
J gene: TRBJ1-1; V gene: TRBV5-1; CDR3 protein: CASGTDRVEAFF
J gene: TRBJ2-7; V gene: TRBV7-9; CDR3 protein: CASSLGDIPYEQYF
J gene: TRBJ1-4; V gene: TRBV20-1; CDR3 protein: CSARVQLNEKLFF
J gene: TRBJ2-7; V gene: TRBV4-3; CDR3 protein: CASSPGKTYEQYF
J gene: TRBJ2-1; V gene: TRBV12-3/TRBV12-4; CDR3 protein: CASSSGLAGEDEQFF
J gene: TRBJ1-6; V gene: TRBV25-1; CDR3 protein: CASTQGSGSPLHF
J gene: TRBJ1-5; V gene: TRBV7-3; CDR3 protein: CASSPGGLSQPQHF
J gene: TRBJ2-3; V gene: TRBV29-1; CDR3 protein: CSALLGAGGTQYF
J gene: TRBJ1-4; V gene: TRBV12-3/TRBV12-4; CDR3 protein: CASRPNRGTNEKLFF
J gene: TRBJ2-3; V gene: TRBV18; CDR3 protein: CASSYIAGSTDTQYF